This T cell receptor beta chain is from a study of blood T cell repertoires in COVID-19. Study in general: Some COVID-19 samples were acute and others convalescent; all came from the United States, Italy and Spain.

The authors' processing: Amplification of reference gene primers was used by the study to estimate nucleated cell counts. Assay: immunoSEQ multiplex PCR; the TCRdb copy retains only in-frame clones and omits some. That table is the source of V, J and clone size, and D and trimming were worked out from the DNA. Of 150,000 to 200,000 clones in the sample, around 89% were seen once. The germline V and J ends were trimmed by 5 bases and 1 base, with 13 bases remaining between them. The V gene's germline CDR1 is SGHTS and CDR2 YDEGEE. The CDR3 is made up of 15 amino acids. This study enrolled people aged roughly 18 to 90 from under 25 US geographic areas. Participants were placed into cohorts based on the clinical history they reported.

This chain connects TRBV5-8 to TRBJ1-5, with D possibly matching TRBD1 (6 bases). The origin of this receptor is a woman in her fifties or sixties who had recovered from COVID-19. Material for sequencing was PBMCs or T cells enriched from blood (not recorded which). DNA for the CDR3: TGTGCCAGCAGTTCCGGGACACTCAGCAATCAGCCCCAGCATTTT. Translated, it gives CASSSGTLSNQPQHF.